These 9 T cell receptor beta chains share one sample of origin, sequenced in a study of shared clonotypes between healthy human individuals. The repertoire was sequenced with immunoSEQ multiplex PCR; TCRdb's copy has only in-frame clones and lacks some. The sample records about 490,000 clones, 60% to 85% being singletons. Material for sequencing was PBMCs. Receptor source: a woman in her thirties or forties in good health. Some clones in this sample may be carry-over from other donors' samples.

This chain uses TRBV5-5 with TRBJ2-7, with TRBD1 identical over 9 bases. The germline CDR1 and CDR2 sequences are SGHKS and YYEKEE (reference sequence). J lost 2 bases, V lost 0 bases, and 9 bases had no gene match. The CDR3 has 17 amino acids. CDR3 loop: CASSLVAGTGRAYEQYF. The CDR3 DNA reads TGTGCCAGCAGCTTGGTCGCTGGGACAGGGAGAGCCTACGAGCAGTACTTC. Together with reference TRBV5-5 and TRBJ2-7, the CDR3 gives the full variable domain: DAGVTQSPTHLIKTRGQQVTLRCSPISGHKSVSWYQQVLGQGPQFIFQYYEKEERGRGNFPDRFSARQFPNYSSELNVNALLLGDSALYLCASSLVAGTGRAYEQYFGPGTRLTVT.

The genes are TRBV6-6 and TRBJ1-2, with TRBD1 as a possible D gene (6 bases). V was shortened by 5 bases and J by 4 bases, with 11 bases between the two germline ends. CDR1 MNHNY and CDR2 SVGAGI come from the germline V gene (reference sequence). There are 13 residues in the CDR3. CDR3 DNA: TGTGCCAGCAGTCAACAGGGCCCCTATGGCTACACCTTC. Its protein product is CASSQQGPYGYTF.

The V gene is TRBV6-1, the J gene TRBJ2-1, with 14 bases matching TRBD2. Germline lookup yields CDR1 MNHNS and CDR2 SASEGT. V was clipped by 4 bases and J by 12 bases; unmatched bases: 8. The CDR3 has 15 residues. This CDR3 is CASSAGTSGSSGQFF. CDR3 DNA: TGTGCCAGCAGTGCCGGGACTAGCGGGAGTAGTGGGCAGTTCTTC.

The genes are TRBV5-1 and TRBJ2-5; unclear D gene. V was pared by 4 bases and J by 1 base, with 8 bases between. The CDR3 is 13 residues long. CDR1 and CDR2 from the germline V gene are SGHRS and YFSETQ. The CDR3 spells CASSPWGQETQYF. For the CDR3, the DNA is TGCGCCAGCAGCCCGTGGGGCCAAGAGACCCAGTACTTC.

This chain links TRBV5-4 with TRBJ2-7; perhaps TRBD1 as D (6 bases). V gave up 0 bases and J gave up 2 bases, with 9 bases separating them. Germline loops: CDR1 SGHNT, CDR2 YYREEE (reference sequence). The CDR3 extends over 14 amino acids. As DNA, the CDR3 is TGTGCCAGCAGCTTGGGCAGGGGACCCTACGAGCAGTACTTC. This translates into CASSLGRGPYEQYF. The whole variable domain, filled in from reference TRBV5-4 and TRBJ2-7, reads ETGVTQSPTHLIKTRGQQVTLRCSSQSGHNTVSWYQQALGQGPQFIFQYYREEENGRGNFPPRFSGLQFPNYSSELNVNALELDDSALYLCASSLGRGPYEQYFGPGTRLTVT.

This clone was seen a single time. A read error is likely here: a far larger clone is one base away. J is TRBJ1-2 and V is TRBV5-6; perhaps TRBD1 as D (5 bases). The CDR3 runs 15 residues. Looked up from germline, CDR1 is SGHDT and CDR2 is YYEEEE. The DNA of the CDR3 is TGTGCCAGCGGCTTGGAAGGGACTGTGGGATATGGCTACACCTTC. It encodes CASGLEGTVGYGYTF.

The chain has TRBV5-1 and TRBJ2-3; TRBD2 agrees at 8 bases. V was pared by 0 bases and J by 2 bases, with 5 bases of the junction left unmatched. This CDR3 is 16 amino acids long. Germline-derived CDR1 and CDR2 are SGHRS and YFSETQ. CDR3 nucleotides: TGCGCCAGCAGCTTGGGAGGTAGCGGGGCCACAGATACGCAGTATTTT. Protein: CASSLGGSGATDTQYF.

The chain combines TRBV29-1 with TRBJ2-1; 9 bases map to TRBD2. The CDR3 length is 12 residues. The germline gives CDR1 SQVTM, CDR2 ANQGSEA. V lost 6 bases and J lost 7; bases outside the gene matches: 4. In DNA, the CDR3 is TGCAGCGTCGCAACTAGCGGGAATGAGCAGTTCTTC. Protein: CSVATSGNEQFF.

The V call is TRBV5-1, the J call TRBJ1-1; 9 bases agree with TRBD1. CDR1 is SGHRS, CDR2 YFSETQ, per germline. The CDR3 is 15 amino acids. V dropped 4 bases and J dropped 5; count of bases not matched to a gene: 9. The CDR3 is CASSSTRDRVTEAFF. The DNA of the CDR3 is TGCGCCAGCAGCAGTACTCGGGACAGGGTTACTGAAGCTTTCTTT.